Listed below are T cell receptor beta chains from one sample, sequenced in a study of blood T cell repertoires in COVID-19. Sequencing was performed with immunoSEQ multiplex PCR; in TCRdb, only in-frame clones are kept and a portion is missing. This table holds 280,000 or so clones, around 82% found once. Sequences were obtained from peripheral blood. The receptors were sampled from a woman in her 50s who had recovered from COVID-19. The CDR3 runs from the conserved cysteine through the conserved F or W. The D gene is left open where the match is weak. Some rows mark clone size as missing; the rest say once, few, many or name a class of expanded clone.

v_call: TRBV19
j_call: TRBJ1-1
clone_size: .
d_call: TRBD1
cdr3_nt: TGTGCCAGTAGTATCGTGACAGGGGATGAAGCTTTCTTT
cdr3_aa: CASSIVTGDEAFF

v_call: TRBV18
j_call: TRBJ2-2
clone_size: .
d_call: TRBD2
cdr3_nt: TGTGCCAGCTCACTACGGGGACTACCTGTACCCGGGGAGCTGTTTTTT
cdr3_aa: CASSLRGLPVPGELFF

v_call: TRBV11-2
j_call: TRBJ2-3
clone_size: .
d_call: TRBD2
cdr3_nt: TGTGCCAGCAGCTCCGGGTGGACTAGCGGGAGTGCAGATACGCAGTATTTT
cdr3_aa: CASSSGWTSGSADTQYF

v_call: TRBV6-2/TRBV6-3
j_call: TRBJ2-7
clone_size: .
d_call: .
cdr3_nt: TGTGCCAGCAGTTACCGAGGAGGGGCGGTCTACGAGCAGTACTTC
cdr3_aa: CASSYRGGAVYEQYF

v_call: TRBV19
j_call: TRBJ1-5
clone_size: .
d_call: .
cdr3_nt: TGTGCCAGTAGTATCCTGTTTTCGGCAGGGAGGGTTGTTCCCCAGCATTTT
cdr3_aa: CASSILFSAGRVVPQHF

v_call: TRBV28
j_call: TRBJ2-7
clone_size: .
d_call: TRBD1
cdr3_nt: TGTGCCAGCAGGGAACGACAGGGTAGGGTCTACGAGCAGTACTTC
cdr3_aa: CASRERQGRVYEQYF

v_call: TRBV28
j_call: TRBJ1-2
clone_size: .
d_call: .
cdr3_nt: TGTGCCAGCAACCCGACAGGACGTCCTAACTATGGCTACACCTTC
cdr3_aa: CASNPTGRPNYGYTF

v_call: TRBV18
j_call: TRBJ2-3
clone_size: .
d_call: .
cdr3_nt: TGTGCCAGCTCCACCCTGGGGGGGGGCCGCACAGATACGCAGTATTTT
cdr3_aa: CASSTLGGGRTDTQYF

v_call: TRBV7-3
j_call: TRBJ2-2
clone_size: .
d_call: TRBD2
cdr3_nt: TGTGCCAGCAGCTTAAAAGCTCGACTAGCGATGAACACCGGGGAGCTGTTTTTT
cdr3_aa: CASSLKARLAMNTGELFF

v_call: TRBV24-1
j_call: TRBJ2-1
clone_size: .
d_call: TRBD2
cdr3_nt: TGTGCCACCAGTGCTAAAGCGGGGGCCTACAATGAGCAGTTCTTC
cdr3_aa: CATSAKAGAYNEQFF

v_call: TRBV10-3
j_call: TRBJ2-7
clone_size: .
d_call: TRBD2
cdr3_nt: TGTGCCATCAGCGACACCGGGACTAGGAGTGAGCAGTACTTC
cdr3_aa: CAISDTGTRSEQYF

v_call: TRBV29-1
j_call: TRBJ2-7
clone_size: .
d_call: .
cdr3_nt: TGCAGCGTCCACCGTGAGACAGCCGCCTTTTCCTACGAGCAGTACTTC
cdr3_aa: CSVHRETAAFSYEQYF

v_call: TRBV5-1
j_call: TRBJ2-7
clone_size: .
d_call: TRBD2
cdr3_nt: TGCGCCAGCAGCTTGCCCCCGGCGGGGGGATCCTACGAGCAGTACTTC
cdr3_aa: CASSLPPAGGSYEQYF

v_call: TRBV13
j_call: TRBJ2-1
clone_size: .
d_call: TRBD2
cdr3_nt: TGTGCCAGCAGCTTAACGGAGGGGACTAGCGGGCGTAAGAGCTCCTACAATGAGCAGTTCTTC
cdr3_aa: CASSLTEGTSGRKSSYNEQFF

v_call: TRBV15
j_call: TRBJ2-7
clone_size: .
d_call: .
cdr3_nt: TGTGCCACCAGCAGAGAAGCGGTTACATCCTACGAGCAGTACTTC
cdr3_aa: CATSREAVTSYEQYF

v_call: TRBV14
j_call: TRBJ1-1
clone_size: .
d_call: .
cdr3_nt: TGTGCCAGCAGCCTACCAAGGGTTGGACATAAGAACACTGAAGCTTTCTTT
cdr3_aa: CASSLPRVGHKNTEAFF

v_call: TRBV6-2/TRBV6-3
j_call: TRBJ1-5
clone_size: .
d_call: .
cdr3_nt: TGTGCCAGCAGTTACTCTCGCGGGCCGATGCCCCAGCATTTT
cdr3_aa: CASSYSRGPMPQHF

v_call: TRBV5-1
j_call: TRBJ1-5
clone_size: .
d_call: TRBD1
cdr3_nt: TGCGCCAGCAGCTACGGGACAGGCAATCAGCCCCAGCATTTT
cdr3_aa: CASSYGTGNQPQHF

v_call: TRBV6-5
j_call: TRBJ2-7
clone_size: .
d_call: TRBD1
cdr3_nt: TGTGCCAGCAGTCAAATGGGACAGGCCGGGTACGAGCAGTACTTC
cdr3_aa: CASSQMGQAGYEQYF

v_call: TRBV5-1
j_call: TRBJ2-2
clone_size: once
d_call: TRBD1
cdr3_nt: TGCGCCAGCACCTTAAGGACAGGGGGTATCGGGGAGCTGTTTTTT
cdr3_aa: CASTLRTGGIGELFF

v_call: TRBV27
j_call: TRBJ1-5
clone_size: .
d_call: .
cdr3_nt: TGTGCCAGCAGCCCCGACAGTAGCAATCAGCCCCAGCATTTT
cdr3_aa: CASSPDSSNQPQHF

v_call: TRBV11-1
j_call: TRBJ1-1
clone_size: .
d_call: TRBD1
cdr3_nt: TGTGCCAGCAGCTCAGGACAGGGGGCCTTGGATCCTGAAGCTTTCTTT
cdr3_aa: CASSSGQGALDPEAFF

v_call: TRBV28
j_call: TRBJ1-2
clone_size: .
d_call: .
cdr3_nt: TGTGCCAGCAGCACCAGTCTCTATGGCTACACCTTC
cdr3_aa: CASSTSLYGYTF

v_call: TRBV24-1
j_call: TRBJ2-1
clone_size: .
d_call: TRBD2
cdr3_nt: TGTGCCACCAGTGACCCCGGACTAGCGGGGGGGCGCGAGCAGTTCTTC
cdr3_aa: CATSDPGLAGGREQFF

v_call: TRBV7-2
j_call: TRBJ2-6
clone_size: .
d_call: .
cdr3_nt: TGTGCCAGCAGCTCCTCCGGGGCCAACGTCCTGACTTTC
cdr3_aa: CASSSSGANVLTF

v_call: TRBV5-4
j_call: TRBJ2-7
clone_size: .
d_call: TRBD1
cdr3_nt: TGTGCCAGCACCCGGGACAGGGGGTACGAGCAGTACTTC
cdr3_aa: CASTRDRGYEQYF

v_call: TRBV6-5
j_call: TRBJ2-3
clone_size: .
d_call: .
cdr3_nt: TGTGCCAGCACCAAATCGGGGGAACCCACAGATACGCAGTATTTT
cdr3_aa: CASTKSGEPTDTQYF

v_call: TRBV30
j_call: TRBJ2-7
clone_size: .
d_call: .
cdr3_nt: TGTGCCTGGAGTGTACAGCAGGTGGACGAGCAGTACTTC
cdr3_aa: CAWSVQQVDEQYF

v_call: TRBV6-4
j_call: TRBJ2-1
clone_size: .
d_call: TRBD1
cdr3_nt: TGTGCCACCCTTGAGAGGACAGGGCAGTACAATGAGCAGTTCTTC
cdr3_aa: CATLERTGQYNEQFF

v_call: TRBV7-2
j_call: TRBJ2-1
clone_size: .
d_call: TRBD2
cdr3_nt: TGTGCCAGCAGCTCAAGCGGGGGCTCCTACAATGAGCAGTTCTTC
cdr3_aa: CASSSSGGSYNEQFF

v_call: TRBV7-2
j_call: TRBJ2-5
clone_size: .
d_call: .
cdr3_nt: TGTGCCAGCAGCTTGGGCGGAGGAGAGACCCAGTACTTC
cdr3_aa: CASSLGGGETQYF

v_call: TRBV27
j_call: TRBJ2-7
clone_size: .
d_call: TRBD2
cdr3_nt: TGTGCCAGCAGTCCCTCCCTAGCGGACCTATCCTACGAGCAGTACTTC
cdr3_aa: CASSPSLADLSYEQYF

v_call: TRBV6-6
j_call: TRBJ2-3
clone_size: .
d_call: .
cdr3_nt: TGTGCCAGCAGGGGGGAAGGGACACGTACAGATACGCAGTATTTT
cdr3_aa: CASRGEGTRTDTQYF

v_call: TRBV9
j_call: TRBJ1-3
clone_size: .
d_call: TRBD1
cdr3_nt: TGTGCCAGCAGCGTAGGGGACAGGGGCTCTGGAAACACCATATATTTT
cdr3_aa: CASSVGDRGSGNTIYF

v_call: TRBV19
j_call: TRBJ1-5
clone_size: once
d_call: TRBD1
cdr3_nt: TGTGCCAGTAGTAAACAGGGGAACAATCAGCCCCAGCATTTT
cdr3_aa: CASSKQGNNQPQHF

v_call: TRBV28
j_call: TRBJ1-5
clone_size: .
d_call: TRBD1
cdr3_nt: TGTGCCAGCAGCCGGGACAGGGTTAGCAATCAGCCCCAGCATTTT
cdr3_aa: CASSRDRVSNQPQHF

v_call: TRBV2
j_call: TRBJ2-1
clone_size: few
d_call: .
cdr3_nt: TGTGCCAGCAGTCCTCGGGGGAGGCTCTACAATGAGCAGTTCTTC
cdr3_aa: CASSPRGRLYNEQFF

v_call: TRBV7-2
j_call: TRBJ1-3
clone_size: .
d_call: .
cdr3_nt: TGTGCCAGCAGCTTAGTCGGGTCTTCTGGAAACACCATATATTTT
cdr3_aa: CASSLVGSSGNTIYF

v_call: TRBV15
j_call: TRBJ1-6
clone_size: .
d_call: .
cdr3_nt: TGTGCCACCAGCAGACAGGGCAGTGATTCACCCCTCCACTTT
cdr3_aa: CATSRQGSDSPLHF

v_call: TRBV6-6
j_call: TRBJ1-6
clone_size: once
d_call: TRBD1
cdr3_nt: TGTGCCAGCAGTACAGGGGGCCTCCAACCCCTCCACTTT
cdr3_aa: CASSTGGLQPLHF

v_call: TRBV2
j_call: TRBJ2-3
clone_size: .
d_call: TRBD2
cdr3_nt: TGTGCCAGCAGTGAAGAGGGAGGGGGCACAGATACGCAGTATTTT
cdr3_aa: CASSEEGGGTDTQYF

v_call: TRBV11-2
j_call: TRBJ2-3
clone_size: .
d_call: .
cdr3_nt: TGTGCCAGCAGCTTACAACTTAACCCTAGCACAGATACGCAGTATTTT
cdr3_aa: CASSLQLNPSTDTQYF

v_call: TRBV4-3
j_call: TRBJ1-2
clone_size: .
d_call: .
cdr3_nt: TGCGCCAGCAGCCAGGGACATACAACAGGGAACTATGGCTACACCTTC
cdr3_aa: CASSQGHTTGNYGYTF

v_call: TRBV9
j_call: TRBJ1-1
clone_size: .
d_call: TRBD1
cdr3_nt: TGTGCCAGCAGCGTAGTTCAGGGGGCGACGAACACTGAAGCTTTCTTT
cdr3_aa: CASSVVQGATNTEAFF

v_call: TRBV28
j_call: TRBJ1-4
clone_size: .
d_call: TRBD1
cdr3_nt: TGTGCCAGCAGAAGACAGGGTTCAGAAAAACTGTTTTTT
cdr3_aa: CASRRQGSEKLFF

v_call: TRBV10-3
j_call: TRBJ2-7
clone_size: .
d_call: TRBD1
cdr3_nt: TGTGCCATCACGGGGACAGGGGATCACGAGCAGTACTTC
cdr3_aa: CAITGTGDHEQYF

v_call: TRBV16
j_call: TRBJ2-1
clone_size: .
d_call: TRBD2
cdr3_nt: TGTGCCAGCAGCCAATCGGGACTAGCGGAATACAATGAGCAGTTCTTC
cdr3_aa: CASSQSGLAEYNEQFF

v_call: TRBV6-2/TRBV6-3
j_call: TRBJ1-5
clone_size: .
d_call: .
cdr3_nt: TGTGCCAGCAGTGGGGAGGGTGGCTGGGTCAATCAGCCCCAGCATTTT
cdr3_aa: CASSGEGGWVNQPQHF

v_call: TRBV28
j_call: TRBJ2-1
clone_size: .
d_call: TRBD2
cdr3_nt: TGTGCCAGCAGTCAGCCGACCGGGACTAGCGGGATTAGGGGTTACAATGAGCAGTTCTTC
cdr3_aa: CASSQPTGTSGIRGYNEQFF

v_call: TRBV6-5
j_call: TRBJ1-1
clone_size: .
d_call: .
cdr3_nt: TGTGCCAGCAGTTCAGGGTGGAACACTGAAGCTTTCTTT
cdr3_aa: CASSSGWNTEAFF

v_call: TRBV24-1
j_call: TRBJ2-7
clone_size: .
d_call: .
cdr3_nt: TGTGCCACCAGGAATGGGCCGTGCTTC
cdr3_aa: CATRNGPCF

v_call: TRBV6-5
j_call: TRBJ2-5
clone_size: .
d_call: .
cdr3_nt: TGTGCCAGCAGTAAACAAAAGGGGGAACAGACCCAGTACTTC
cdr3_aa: CASSKQKGEQTQYF

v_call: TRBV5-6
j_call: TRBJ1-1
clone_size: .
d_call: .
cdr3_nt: TGTGCCAGCAGCTTCGGGGGGTTGGGCACTGAAGCTTTCTTT
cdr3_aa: CASSFGGLGTEAFF

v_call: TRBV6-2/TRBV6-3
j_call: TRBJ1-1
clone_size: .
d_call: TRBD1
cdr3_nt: TGTGCCAGCAGTTACTCGATCATTATGGGACAGGGGGCGGCGGGCACTGAAGCTTTCTTT
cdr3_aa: CASSYSIIMGQGAAGTEAFF

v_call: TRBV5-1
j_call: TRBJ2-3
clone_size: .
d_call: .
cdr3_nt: TGCGCCAGCAGCTGGAGTGGTCCAGATACGCAGTATTTT
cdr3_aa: CASSWSGPDTQYF

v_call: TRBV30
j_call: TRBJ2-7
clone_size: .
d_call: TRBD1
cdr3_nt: TGTGCCTGGAGAACAGGGGGAGGCTCCTACGAGCAGTACTTC
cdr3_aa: CAWRTGGGSYEQYF

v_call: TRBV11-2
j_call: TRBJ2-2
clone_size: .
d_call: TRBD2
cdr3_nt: TGTGCCAGCAGCCGGGAGGGCTCGTTCACCGGGGAGCTGTTTTTT
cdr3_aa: CASSREGSFTGELFF

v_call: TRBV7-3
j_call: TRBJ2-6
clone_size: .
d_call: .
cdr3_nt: TGTGCCAGCAGCTTAGGAGTCTGGGGGCGTAGTGGGGCCAACGTCCTGACTTTC
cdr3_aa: CASSLGVWGRSGANVLTF